These 30 T cell receptor beta chains were all obtained from the same sample, sequenced in a study of molecular identifiers for immune sequencing clone quantification. Each CDR3 protein is one row after TCRdb ran MiXCR on the PCR reads. The sample has 75,000 to 100,000 distinct CDR3 sequences, roughly 19% seen once; the top ten hold about 0.85%. The sequenced sample was naive CD8+ T cells from blood, with Jurkat cell RNA spiked in. Described subset: FACS-sorted CD8+CD4-CCR7+CD45RA+ naive T cells. These receptors all come from a human donor in good health. Some libraries in this study had Jurkat cell RNA spiked in.

This clonotype was picked up many times. This chain uses TRBV9 with TRBJ2-4; the D gene is possibly TRBD2 (5 bases). Trimming left V 3 bases short and J 0 bases short, with 10 bases between. The CDR3 is 15 residues long. Germline V gives CDR1 SGDLS, CDR2 YYNGEE. The DNA for the CDR3 is TGTGCCAGCAGCGACGACGGACTAGCCAAAAACATTCAGTACTTC. Translation: CASSDDGLAKNIQYF.

This clonotype was recorded at least ten times. The chain couples TRBV7-8 to TRBJ2-7, with a possible D match to TRBD2 (6 bases). With 1 base removed from V and 5 bases from J, the gap between germline ends came to 12 bases. The CDR3 runs to 14 residues. The V gene's germline CDR1 is SGHVS and CDR2 FQNEAQ. The CDR3 reads CASSLVGGAHEQYF. CDR3 in DNA: TGTGCCAGCAGCTTAGTCGGAGGGGCCCACGAGCAGTACTTC. Combining the CDR3 with reference TRBV7-8 and TRBJ2-7 gives the whole variable domain GAGVSQSPRYKVAKRGQDVALRCDPISGHVSLFWYQQALGQGPEFLTYFQNEAQLDKSGLPSDRFFAERPEGSVSTLKIQRTQQEDSAVYLCASSLVGGAHEQYFGPGTRLTVT.

This clonotype was detected many times. The V gene is TRBV6-4, the J gene TRBJ1-1; D remains unclear. Trimming shortened V by 0 bases and J by 4 bases, and 6 bases separated the two germline ends. Germline-derived CDR1 and CDR2 are MRHNA and SNTAGT. The CDR3 totals 13 residues. Here the CDR3 DNA reads TGTGCCAGCAGTGACTCGGGCAGCACTGAAGCTTTCTTT. Protein product: CASSDSGSTEAFF.

The CDR3 bases are TGTGCCAGCACCTCCGGGACAGCTCTGAATGAGCAGTTCTTC. Amino acids: CASTSGTALNEQFF. The V and J genes are TRBV7-9 and TRBJ2-1; 7 bases align to TRBD1. After removal of 7 bases from V and 7 bases from J, the junction contained 10 bases not matched to a gene. Germline V gene sequence: CDR1 SEHNR, CDR2 FQNEAQ (reference sequence). CDR3 size: 14 residues.

As concerns this clonotype: A much larger clone differs by one base, so this may be a read error. The gene calls are TRBV6-2 or TRBV6-3 and TRBJ2-5, with 7 bases identical to TRBD2. Germline V lookup: CDR1 MNHEY, CDR2 SVGEGT. The V and J ends lost 6 bases and 5 bases, in that order; junction bases with no gene match: 9. The CDR3 is 14 amino acids. CDR3 DNA sequence: TGTGCCAGCAGCCTAACTAGCGCGAATGAGACCCAGTACTTC. This codes for CASSLTSANETQYF.

This clonotype has a count of ten or more. The chain links TRBV13 to TRBJ2-7, with 8 bases identical to TRBD2. This CDR3 region has 14 residues. Germline assignment: CDR1 PRHDT and CDR2 FYEKMQ (reference sequence). Unmatched junction bases numbered 2, after V lost 4 bases and J lost 0 bases. The CDR3 here is CASSSGTSSYEQYF. The DNA of the CDR3 is TGTGCCAGCAGCTCCGGGACTAGCTCCTACGAGCAGTACTTC.

This clonotype occurred once. A much larger clone lies one base from this, so it may be a read error. The CDR3 loop is CASSLIPGLAGEETQHF. The CDR3 DNA reads TGCGCCAGCAGCTTAATCCCGGGACTAGCGGGCGAGGAGACCCAGCACTTC. This chain links TRBV5-1 with TRBJ2-5, with TRBD2 matching 12 bases. The germline gives CDR1 SGHRS, CDR2 YFSETQ. CDR3 size: 17 residues.

This clonotype was detected a few times. CDR3 loop: CATQGGRATDTQYF. CDR3 in DNA: TGTGCCACCCAAGGGGGGAGAGCCACAGATACGCAGTATTTT. The chain carries TRBV19 and TRBJ2-3; tentatively, D is TRBD1 or TRBD2 (6 bases each). With 10 bases removed from V and 2 bases from J, the gap between germline ends came to 16 bases. Germline CDR1 and CDR2: LNHDA and SQIVND (reference sequence). The CDR3 sequence is 14 residues long.

This clonotype was counted at least ten times. The chain has TRBV7-3 and TRBJ1-1; D is possibly TRBD1 (5 bases). The germline gives CDR1 SGHTA, CDR2 FQGTGA. This CDR3 is built from 14 residues. V lost 4 bases to trimming and J lost 4 bases, with 13 bases between them. The CDR3 sequence is CASSWGGGSTEAFF. The CDR3 DNA reads as TGTGCCAGCAGCTGGGGCGGTGGATCCACTGAAGCTTTCTTT.

This clonotype has a count of ten or more. The chain is built from TRBV5-1 and TRBJ1-2, with 10 bases identical to TRBD1. Trimming cost V 3 bases and J 6 bases; bases outside gene matches: 2. CDR3 length: 13 amino acids. Per the germline V gene, CDR1 is SGHRS and CDR2 is YFSETQ. The CDR3 region has the DNA TGCGCCAGCAGCTCGACAGGGGGCGATGGCTACACCTTC. Protein sequence: CASSSTGGDGYTF.

The table lists this clonotype with a few counts. V and J are TRBV27 and TRBJ1-2; D may be TRBD1 (6 bases). The V gene lost 6 bases and the J gene lost 2 bases, with 10 bases spanning the gap. In germline, CDR1 is MNHEY, CDR2 SMNVEV (reference sequence). The CDR3 totals 13 residues. CDR3 sequence reads: CASRLGQNYGYTF. CDR3 in DNA: TGTGCCAGCAGGTTAGGACAGAACTATGGCTACACCTTC.

Details on this clonotype: A clone one base away is much larger, so this may be a read error. This chain uses TRBV19 with TRBJ2-7; D possibly corresponds to TRBD1 (5 bases). The CDR3 covers 13 residues. Trimming took off 9 bases at V and 4 bases at J, with 16 bases between the two ends. CDR1 is LNHDA, CDR2 SQIVND, per germline (reference sequence). The chain's CDR3 is CASETENGYEQYF. CDR3 sequence (DNA): TGTGCCAGCGAGACAGAGAATGGATACGAGCAGTACTTC.

Details on this clonotype: A single base separates this from a much larger clone, so it may be a read error. This rearrangement joins TRBV18 to TRBJ1-4, with a tentative D call TRBD1 (5 bases). The CDR3 contains 13 residues. Germline assignment: CDR1 KGHSH and CDR2 LQKENI. The CDR3 spells CVSSPSGLEKLFF. The CDR3 nucleotides are TGTGTCAGCTCACCGTCAGGGTTGGAAAAACTGTTTTTT.

The genes are TRBV4-1 and TRBJ1-1; D is undetermined. Deletions cut 0 bases from V and 7 bases from J, with 21 bases between. Germline assignment: CDR1 MGHRA and CDR2 YSYEKL. The length of the CDR3 is 17 residues. The CDR3 loop is CASSQDPGVLMRGEAFF. The CDR3 nucleotides are TGCGCCAGCAGCCAAGATCCAGGCGTGCTTATGCGGGGTGAAGCTTTCTTT.

This clonotype was observed many times. V gene TRBV19 combines with J gene TRBJ2-5; tentatively, D is TRBD2 (5 bases). Trimming removed 5 bases at V and 0 bases at J, with 7 bases between. This CDR3 is built from 13 residues. Looked up from germline, CDR1 is LNHDA and CDR2 is SQIVND (reference sequence). The CDR3 is CASSWRYQETQYF. The CDR3 DNA is TGTGCCAGTAGTTGGAGGTACCAAGAGACCCAGTACTTC.

This clonotype came up many times. The chain joins TRBV12-3 or TRBV12-4 to TRBJ2-3; D may be TRBD1 (5 bases). The CDR3 loop spans 15 amino acids. V was clipped by 4 bases and J by 2 bases, with 13 bases between them. In DNA form, the CDR3 reads TGTGCCAGCAGTTGGACACGCCGCCTCACAGATACGCAGTATTTT. Amino acids: CASSWTRRLTDTQYF.

This clonotype has a count of ten or more. V gene TRBV7-9 combines with J gene TRBJ2-1, with 11 bases aligning to TRBD1. The CDR3 is made up of 17 amino acids. Germline CDR1 and CDR2: SEHNR and FQNEAQ (reference sequence). V shed 4 bases, J shed 6 bases, and the junction held 11 bases outside the gene matches. The CDR3 here is CASSSTAAGTGGNEQFF. The CDR3 coding sequence is TGTGCCAGCAGCTCTACAGCCGCCGGGACAGGGGGCAATGAGCAGTTCTTC.

This clonotype was counted ten times or more. The rearrangement uses TRBV12-3 or TRBV12-4 and TRBJ2-1, with D perhaps TRBD2 (5 bases). V was shortened by 3 bases and J by 0 bases, with 6 bases between the two germline ends. CDR3 length equals 14 residues. The DNA of the CDR3 is TGTGCCAGCAGTTTCCGGGGCTCCTACAATGAGCAGTTCTTC. Its translation: CASSFRGSYNEQFF.

This clonotype was counted at least ten times. DNA of the CDR3: TGTGCCAGCAGCACTTGGACAGAAGAGACCCAGTACTTC. Residues: CASSTWTEETQYF. This chain links TRBV9 with TRBJ2-5; D is perhaps TRBD1 (6 bases). CDR1 is SGDLS and CDR2 is YYNGEE in the germline V gene. Trimming stripped 4 bases from V and 3 bases from J, with 10 bases between. This CDR3 spans 13 amino acids.

This clonotype was recorded many times. This chain's CDR3 is CATSSPRAPGELFF. DNA of the CDR3: TGTGCCACCAGCAGCCCCAGGGCTCCCGGGGAGCTGTTTTTT. The chain has TRBV15 and TRBJ2-2; possible D gene TRBD1, 5 bases. V lost 3 bases and J lost 6, with 11 bases in between. The length of the CDR3 is 14 residues. Germline-derived CDR1 and CDR2 are LNHNV and YYDKDF (reference sequence).

This clonotype was seen repeatedly, ten times or more. This sequence joins TRBV27 and TRBJ2-7; unclear D gene. The CDR3 length is 18 residues. Germline V gives CDR1 MNHEY, CDR2 SMNVEV (reference sequence). With 5 bases removed from V and 7 bases from J, the gap between germline ends came to 30 bases. The CDR3 is CASSTPAQTSGSTVEQYF. The CDR3 DNA follows: TGTGCCAGCAGTACTCCGGCCCAGACTTCGGGCTCTACGGTGGAGCAGTACTTC.

This clonotype was seen at least ten times. One end of the junction varies from germline; a read error may be responsible. The rearrangement links TRBV4-2 to TRBJ2-6; D may match TRBD1 or TRBD2 (5 bases each). Germline V gives CDR1 LGHNA, CDR2 YNFKEQ. This CDR3 region has 15 residues. CDR3 DNA: TGTGCCAGCAGCCCGGACATGGCCGGGGCCGACGTCCTGACTTTC. Amino acids: CASSPDMAGADVLTF.

V and J are TRBV7-9 and TRBJ2-1; possible D gene TRBD2, 7 bases. Germline CDR1 is SEHNR and CDR2 is FQNEAQ (reference sequence). Trimming removed 7 bases at V and 8 bases at J, with 21 bases between. This CDR3 is built from 15 residues. The CDR3 bases are TGTGCCAGCATTTCTAACGGGGGGCCTGTGGATGAGCAGTTCTTC. Protein sequence: CASISNGGPVDEQFF.

This clonotype appeared many times. The chain uses TRBV4-3 and TRBJ2-7, with D possibly TRBD2 on 5 matching bases. CDR1 is LGHNA and CDR2 is YSLEER in the germline V gene. This CDR3 comprises 13 residues. The ends were cut back, 0 bases at V and 5 bases at J, with 8 bases in the middle. The CDR3 DNA reads TGCGCCAGCAGCCAAGACGCGGGCGACGAGCAGTACTTC. It codes for CASSQDAGDEQYF.

There are many counts of this clonotype. The V gene is TRBV7-9, the J gene TRBJ2-7; 9 nucleotides align to TRBD1. CDR3 length: 14 residues. Unmatched junction bases numbered 5, after V lost 5 bases and J lost 3 bases. Germline loops: CDR1 SEHNR, CDR2 FQNEAQ (reference sequence). DNA for the CDR3: TGTGCCAGCAGCATTCCGGGACAGGGCTACGAGCAGTACTTC. Translating gives CASSIPGQGYEQYF.

This clonotype occurred many times. The rearrangement links TRBV6-5 to TRBJ2-7; D assignment may be TRBD1 or TRBD2 (5 bases each). This CDR3 comprises 13 residues. V lost 5 bases and J lost 9, with 17 bases in between. Germline V gene lookup returns CDR1 MNHEY and CDR2 SVGAGI. This chain's CDR3 is CASSTGIFDRQYF. CDR3 sequence (DNA): TGTGCCAGCAGTACCGGGATCTTCGACAGGCAGTACTTC.

The table lists this clonotype with many counts. This chain connects TRBV27 to TRBJ2-1; D might be TRBD1 or TRBD2, each matching 5 bases. The CDR3 runs to 13 residues. Germline V gene sequence: CDR1 MNHEY, CDR2 SMNVEV (reference sequence). V was pared by 5 bases and J by 7 bases, with 12 bases between. The DNA for the CDR3 is TGTGCCAGCAGTCGCCGAGGGGATAATGAGCAGTTCTTC. It specifies CASSRRGDNEQFF.

This clonotype came up many times. V is TRBV6-5 and J is TRBJ1-1; the D is unclear. The V end was cut by 0 bases, the J end by 0 bases, with 8 bases between. This CDR3 has 15 residues. CDR1 and CDR2 (germline): MNHEY, SVGAGI. In nucleotides, the CDR3 is TGTGCCAGCAGTTACTCGACGATTCTGAACACTGAAGCTTTCTTT. Its translation is CASSYSTILNTEAFF.

This clonotype appeared a few times. The chain carries TRBV18 and TRBJ2-7, with 10 bases matching TRBD1. There are 15 residues in the CDR3. Germline V gene lookup returns CDR1 KGHSH and CDR2 LQKENI. With 3 bases clipped from V and 5 bases from J, the junction kept 7 bases outside the gene matches. CDR3 nucleotide sequence: TGTGCCAGCTCACCCGTGGGACAGGGGCCCCACGAGCAGTACTTC. Translated: CASSPVGQGPHEQYF.

In regard to this clonotype: A much larger clone sits a single nucleotide away, making a read error possible. The chain recombines TRBV7-9 with TRBJ2-1, with 7 bases fitting TRBD1. This CDR3 comprises 17 residues. V lost 4 bases, J lost 7 bases, and 16 bases stayed unmatched. CDR1 and CDR2 from the germline V gene are SEHNR and FQNEAQ (reference sequence). The CDR3 reads CASSSHQGGRGWNEQFF. The CDR3, as DNA: TGTGCCAGCAGCTCCCACCAAGGCGGCAGGGGGTGGAATGAGCAGTTCTTC.